These 18 T cell receptor beta chains came from one sample sequenced in a study of T cell responses to AZD1222 COVID-19 vaccine. Sequencing was performed with immunoSEQ multiplex PCR; in TCRdb, only in-frame clones are kept and a portion is missing. This sample yields about 150,000 clones, of which around 90% are seen a single time; about 2.8% belongs to the top ten. The sample consisted of peripheral blood, taken on day 0 of AZD1222 vaccination. Receptors originate from an adult in good health.

J is TRBJ2-7 and V is TRBV6-5; TRBD2 aligns across 8 bases. CDR1 and CDR2 (germline): MNHEY, SVGAGI. The CDR3 contains 16 residues. After removal of 4 bases from V and 7 bases from J, the junction contained 15 bases not matched to a gene. CDR3 in amino acids: CASSSEGSGGWREQYF. CDR3 DNA: TGTGCCAGCAGTTCCGAGGGATCGGGGGGGTGGAGGGAGCAGTACTTC.

This clone was observed a handful of times. The CDR3 nucleotides are TGTGCCAGCAGTTTACGGGAGGGCGTTTACGAGCAGTACTTC. Translated: CASSLREGVYEQYF. The J gene is TRBJ2-7, the V gene TRBV6-5; 8 bases agree with TRBD2. This CDR3 is built from 14 residues. V gave up 4 bases and J gave up 4 bases; unmatched junction bases: 6. Germline V lookup: CDR1 MNHEY, CDR2 SVGAGI.

The chain combines TRBV6-5 with TRBJ1-6, with 9 bases fitting TRBD1. The J segment lost 7 bases and the V segment lost 4 bases, leaving 8 bases of the junction unmatched. This CDR3 comprises 16 residues. Germline V gene lookup returns CDR1 MNHEY and CDR2 SVGAGI. This CDR3 reads CASSFTGGSGNSPLHF. DNA of the CDR3: TGTGCCAGCAGTTTTACAGGGGGCTCTGGAAATTCACCCCTCCACTTT.

The chain couples TRBV19 to TRBJ1-1, with D maybe TRBD1 (5 bases). The CDR3 is 16 residues long. The germline CDR1 and CDR2 sequences are LNHDA and SQIVND (reference sequence). V lost 8 bases and J 0 bases, leaving 19 bases between the germline ends. CDR3 in amino acids: CASHRSSGTLNTEAFF. CDR3 coding DNA: TGTGCCAGTCATAGATCGTCGGGGACCCTGAACACTGAAGCTTTCTTT.

This sequence joins TRBV5-1 and TRBJ2-7; 9 bases are shared with TRBD1. Germline V gene sequence: CDR1 SGHRS, CDR2 YFSETQ. This CDR3 is built from 15 residues. Trimming cost V 4 bases and J 5 bases; bases outside gene matches: 10. Here the CDR3 reads CASSRWTGVENEQYF. CDR3 nucleotides: TGCGCCAGCAGCAGGTGGACAGGGGTAGAGAACGAGCAGTACTTC.

This chain connects TRBV3-1 (or the pseudogene TRBV3-2) to TRBJ2-2; D is perhaps TRBD2 (5 bases). The CDR3 covers 13 residues. Between the trimmed V and J ends, which lost 1 base and 16 bases, there was a span of 16 bases. Germline values: CDR1 LGHDT, CDR2 YNNKEL (reference sequence). CDR3 nucleotide sequence: TGTGCCAGCAGCCAAGTCTCGGGATCGCGCGGGTTTTTT. It translates to CASSQVSGSRGFF.

The rearrangement uses TRBV28 and TRBJ1-5; tentatively, D is TRBD1 (5 bases). The CDR3 extends over 20 amino acids. Per the germline V gene, CDR1 is MDHEN and CDR2 is SYDVKM. The V and J ends lost 6 bases and 2 bases respectively, with 29 bases between them. The CDR3: CASSPSLTRGDPVGNQPQHF. The DNA for the CDR3 is TGTGCCAGCAGCCCGAGTTTGACCCGAGGGGATCCAGTGGGCAATCAGCCCCAGCATTTT.

The rearrangement uses TRBV5-6 and TRBJ1-3; D is unresolved. The CDR3 is 14 amino acids. Germline CDR1 is SGHDT and CDR2 is YYEEEE. The V and J ends lost 3 bases and 0 bases respectively, with 7 bases between them. CDR3 residues: CASSYGSSGNTIYF. CDR3 in DNA: TGTGCCAGCAGCTACGGGAGCTCTGGAAACACCATATATTTT.

The chain is built from TRBV6-5 and TRBJ2-7, with D possibly matching TRBD1 (5 bases). Germline V gene data show CDR1 as MNHEY and CDR2 as SVGAGI. The CDR3 length is 12 residues. Between the trimmed V and J ends, which lost 6 bases and 6 bases, there was a span of 12 bases. Written as DNA, the CDR3 is TGTGCCAGCAGGATTGACACAGGCGAGCAGTACTTC. Residues: CASRIDTGEQYF.

V and J are TRBV27 and TRBJ2-1, with 7 bases identical to TRBD1. The CDR3 consists of 14 residues. Looked up from germline, CDR1 is MNHEY and CDR2 is SMNVEV (reference sequence). V shed 8 bases, J shed 0 bases, and the junction held 4 bases outside the gene matches. Here the CDR3 DNA reads TGTGCCAGCGGGGGACAGAGCTCCTACAATGAGCAGTTCTTC. It encodes CASGGQSSYNEQFF.

The chain employs TRBV5-1 and TRBJ1-2; tentative D call: TRBD1 (5 bases). The CDR3 spans 13 residues. The V end was cut by 4 bases, the J end by 1 base, with 8 bases between. CDR1 and CDR2 (germline): SGHRS, YFSETQ. CDR3 sequence reads: CASSPDSNYGYTF. As DNA, the CDR3 is TGCGCCAGCAGCCCAGACAGTAACTATGGCTACACCTTC.

The CDR3 reads CATSDAGGEYEQYF. CDR3 bases: TGTGCCACCAGTGATGCGGGTGGCGAGTACGAGCAGTACTTC. The chain has TRBV24-1 and TRBJ2-7, with a weak D call TRBD2 (5 bases). V lost 3 bases to trimming and J lost 4 bases, with 12 bases between them. The germline gives CDR1 KGHDR, CDR2 SFDVKD. There are 14 residues in the CDR3.

The V and J genes are TRBV7-9 and TRBJ1-2; perhaps TRBD1 as D (5 bases). V was trimmed by 5 bases and J by 2 bases, leaving 12 bases between them. The length of the CDR3 is 14 residues. Germline assignment: CDR1 SEHNR and CDR2 FQNEAQ (reference sequence). The CDR3 region has the DNA TGTGCCAGCAGCCCTCGGGGCGAGAACTATGGCTACACCTTC. It translates to CASSPRGENYGYTF. Variable domain in full (rest from reference TRBV7-9 and TRBJ1-2): DTGVSQNPRHKITKRGQNVTFRCDPISEHNRLYWYRQTLGQGPEFLTYFQNEAQLEKSRLLSDRFSAERPKGSFSTLEIQRTEQGDSAMYLCASSPRGENYGYTFGSGTRLTVV.

The chain is built from TRBV7-2 and TRBJ1-2; a weak D match, TRBD1 (6 bases). In germline, CDR1 is SGHTA, CDR2 FQGNSA. V was trimmed by 5 bases and J by 7 bases, leaving 20 bases between them. This CDR3 contains 15 residues. This chain's CDR3 is CASSPGGGALRGYTF. As DNA, the CDR3 is TGTGCCAGCAGCCCCGGAGGGGGGGCGCTTCGTGGCTACACCTTC.

This chain connects TRBV29-1 to TRBJ1-2; D not resolved. Germline-derived CDR1 and CDR2 are SQVTM and ANQGSEA. Trimming cost V 3 bases and J 4 bases, with 12 bases left between them. The CDR3 has 13 residues. The CDR3 DNA sequence: TGCAGCGTTGACCCCGGGAGCCCCTATGGCTACACCTTC. Protein product: CSVDPGSPYGYTF. Looking up the rest from reference TRBV29-1 and TRBJ1-2 gives the full variable domain: SAVISQKPSRDICQRGTSLTIQCQVDSQVTMMFWYRQQPGQSLTLIATANQGSEATYESGFVIDKFPISRPNLTFSTLTVSNMSPEDSSIYLCSVDPGSPYGYTFGSGTRLTVV.

This chain joins TRBV7-2 and TRBJ1-2; TRBD1 might be the D (5 bases). The CDR3 covers 14 residues. V was cut by 5 bases and J by 3 bases, with 13 bases left in between. Germline-derived CDR1 and CDR2 are SGHTA and FQGNSA. CDR3 sequence: CASSLGAGDYGYTF. The CDR3 DNA is TGTGCCAGCAGCCTAGGGGCGGGGGACTATGGCTACACCTTC.

This chain links TRBV30 with TRBJ2-5; D is perhaps TRBD2 (5 bases). The CDR3 is made up of 13 amino acids. Germline CDR1 reads GTSNPN; CDR2 reads SVGIG (reference sequence). Trimming left V 2 bases short and J 3 bases short, with 10 bases between. CDR3 DNA sequence: TGTGCCTGGAGTCCGGGAAGGAAAGAGACCCAGTACTTC. Residues: CAWSPGRKETQYF.

This clone has a single count. V and J are TRBV5-1 and TRBJ1-2, with TRBD1 matching over 10 bases. Germline CDR1 and CDR2: SGHRS and YFSETQ. Trimming took 6 bases from V and 1 from J; bases not matched to a gene: 6. This CDR3 is 15 amino acids long. CDR3 sequence reads: CASTRTGGDNYGYTF. The CDR3, as DNA: TGCGCCAGCACCAGGACAGGGGGTGATAACTATGGCTACACCTTC. Based on the CDR3 plus reference TRBV5-1 and TRBJ1-2, the full variable domain is KAGVTQTPRYLIKTRGQQVTLSCSPISGHRSVSWYQQTPGQGLQFLFEYFSETQRNKGNFPGRFSGRQFSNSRSEMNVSTLELGDSALYLCASTRTGGDNYGYTFGSGTRLTVV.